This TCR beta chain was sequenced in a study of OX40 agonist ivuxolimab in advanced cancers. The overall study: The eligibility criteria allowed prior anti-PD-1, anti-PD-L1 or anti-CTLA-4 therapy, and approximately 42% had some. Study observations and caveats: Specificity for antigen went undetermined in the expanded peripheral T cells. There were, on average, more expanded clones in CD8+ T cells than in CD4+.

If patients had autoimmune disease history or systemic immunosuppression, they were excluded. This table comes from immunoSEQ multiplex PCR, and its TCRdb copy is limited to in-frame clones, with some not included. The sample yields around 40,000 clones, over 60% seen once. This clone appeared a single time. The antigen remains unidentified. Specimen: CD4+ or CD8+ T cells sorted from blood, collected in a trial of the OX40 agonist ivuxolimab. This sequence was found in an adult with an advanced solid tumor such as melanoma, head and neck, liver or kidney cancer.

CDR3 loop: CAWTGSLNTEAFF. CDR3 bases: TGTGCCTGGACAGGGTCTTTGAACACTGAAGCTTTCTTT. The V call is TRBV30, the J call TRBJ1-1; tentative D call: TRBD1 (5 bases). The CDR3 contains 13 residues. CDR1 and CDR2 (germline): GTSNPN, SVGIG (reference sequence). The ends were cut back, 4 bases at V and 0 bases at J, with 9 bases in the middle.